Here is one T cell receptor beta chain with its context. Sequencing used immunoSEQ multiplex PCR; TCRdb keeps in-frame clones, though not all of them. The repertoire holds 250,000 to 300,000 clones, with 70% to 80% as singletons. The data stem from a study of blood T cell repertoires in COVID-19. V lost 6 bases to trimming and J lost 7 bases; unmatched junction nucleotides: 7. The CDR3 totals 14 residues. The germline CDR1 and CDR2 sequences are MGHDK and SYGVNS. The receptor comes from a woman of 80 years or more with acute or convalescent COVID-19. Sequencing was carried out using peripheral blood. The genes are TRBV25-1 and TRBJ2-5; 11 positions agree with TRBD2. The CDR3 is CASRGSGTSGTQYF. CDR3 sequence (DNA): TGTGCCAGCAGGGGAAGTGGGACTAGCGGGACCCAGTACTTC.